Listed below are T cell receptor beta chains from one sample, sequenced in a study of cytomegalovirus exposure and HLA in healthy donors. The protocol was immunoSEQ multiplex PCR, while the TCRdb copy is restricted to in-frame clones and leaves out a portion. This table holds approximately 80,000 clones, more than 70% found once. Sequences were obtained from PBMCs. These receptor sequences come from a man in his sixties in good health and CMV-seronegative. CDR3s include the opening cysteine and the closing phenylalanine or tryptophan. A D gene is named only where the DNA matches it firmly.

J gene: TRBJ2-3; V gene: TRBV11-3; D gene: TRBD2; CDR3 protein: CASSLQGTVLAGGTDTQYF
J gene: TRBJ2-5; V gene: TRBV5-4; D gene: -; CDR3 protein: CASSLSPREQYF
J gene: TRBJ2-6; V gene: TRBV29-1; D gene: -; CDR3 protein: CSVSGAGNSGANVLTF
J gene: -; V gene: TRBV15; D gene: -; CDR3 protein: CATSERLRVAPYEQYF
J gene: TRBJ2-3; V gene: TRBV19; D gene: -; CDR3 protein: CASSYEGRGADTQYF
J gene: TRBJ1-4; V gene: TRBV7-9; D gene: TRBD1; CDR3 protein: CSSSLGLTDRGNEKLFF
J gene: TRBJ1-2; V gene: TRBV14; D gene: -; CDR3 protein: CASSQEGDNYGYTF
J gene: TRBJ2-7; V gene: TRBV9; D gene: -; CDR3 protein: CASSAELGAYYEQYF
J gene: TRBJ1-6; V gene: TRBV28; D gene: TRBD1; CDR3 protein: CASSLSPGQGSDYNSPLHF
J gene: TRBJ1-2; V gene: TRBV6-1; D gene: -; CDR3 protein: CASSDLVFQDKTNYGYTF
J gene: TRBJ1-3; V gene: TRBV29-1; D gene: -; CDR3 protein: CSVGLAGNTIYF
J gene: TRBJ2-2; V gene: TRBV6-5; D gene: -; CDR3 protein: CASSPPSGELFF
J gene: TRBJ2-5; V gene: TRBV19; D gene: TRBD2; CDR3 protein: CASSIRGGAQETQYF
J gene: TRBJ2-3; V gene: TRBV14; D gene: TRBD2; CDR3 protein: CASSRWTSGVGDTQYF
J gene: -; V gene: TRBV7-3; D gene: TRBD1; CDR3 protein: CASSSNRDREIYEQYF
J gene: TRBJ2-7; V gene: TRBV15; D gene: TRBD1; CDR3 protein: CATSPRDRAPEQYF
J gene: TRBJ2-7; V gene: TRBV9; D gene: -; CDR3 protein: CASSADRTEQYF
J gene: TRBJ1-1; V gene: TRBV6-5; D gene: TRBD1; CDR3 protein: CASSFRGADTEAFF
J gene: TRBJ2-5; V gene: TRBV2; D gene: TRBD2; CDR3 protein: CASSDPPGGGGPSETQYF
J gene: TRBJ1-3; V gene: TRBV5-8; D gene: -; CDR3 protein: CASSSTGRRSGNTIYF
J gene: TRBJ2-7; V gene: TRBV2; D gene: -; CDR3 protein: CASTETDSYEQYF
J gene: TRBJ1-2; V gene: TRBV30; D gene: -; CDR3 protein: CAWSTGKRGYTF
J gene: TRBJ2-2; V gene: TRBV9; D gene: TRBD1; CDR3 protein: CASSPPGTGIWHTGELFF
J gene: TRBJ2-7; V gene: TRBV18; D gene: -; CDR3 protein: CASSPPAPSYEQYF
J gene: TRBJ1-6; V gene: TRBV13; D gene: TRBD1; CDR3 protein: CASNLDRGLTNSPLHF
J gene: TRBJ2-5; V gene: TRBV30; D gene: TRBD1; CDR3 protein: CAWGLGTGAVETQYF